The 2 T cell receptor beta chains listed next were all sequenced from one sample in a study of identical twins. In TCRdb, the 5' RACE reads were re-called with MiXCR into one record per CDR3 protein. In the table there are roughly 690,000 distinct CDR3 sequences, over 20% of which are singletons. The same sample was also used in a study of T cells expressing NK-cell markers.

Sequencing used PBMCs. These receptors originate from a woman aged 18-29 years in good health.

This clonotype was seen only a few times. The chain combines TRBV20-1 with TRBJ2-7; possible D gene TRBD2, 5 bases. The CDR3 length is 15 residues. V lost 2 bases, J lost 1 base, and 15 bases lay in between. Germline loops: CDR1 DFQATT, CDR2 SNEGSKA (reference sequence). The CDR3 coding sequence is TGCAGTGCTAGACCGGACTCGTACTGGTCCTACGAGCAGTACTTC. It encodes CSARPDSYWSYEQYF.

In this sample, this clonotype turned up a few times. The CDR3 sequence is CASSKGSGGTDTQYF. CDR3 nucleotides: TGTGCCAGCAGCAAAGGCTCAGGGGGCACAGATACGCAGTATTTT. The V call is TRBV6-1, the J call TRBJ2-3; tentatively, D is TRBD1 (6 bases). The CDR3 length is 15 residues. Trimming removed 6 bases from V and 1 base from J, with 14 bases in between. CDR1 and CDR2 (germline): MNHNS, SASEGT.